This TCR beta chain was recovered during a study of regulatory T cells in long-lasting Graves disease. As for time point: persistent/refractory GD, antithyroid drugs over 5 years with positive TRAb. The authors made the TCR library using RNA they extracted from PBMCs. Arm-PCR of CDR3 regions with iRepertoire HTBI primers generated TCR beta libraries. TCRdb processed the multiplex PCR reads anew with MiXCR; each CDR3 protein has one entry. The sample lists about 470,000 distinct CDR3 sequences; 20% to 25% were seen once. CDR3 length: 14 amino acids. The germline CDR1 and CDR2 sequences are SQVTM and ANQGSEA. Trimming removed 5 bases from V and 1 base from J, with 14 bases in between. Turning to this clonotype: Its antigen is still unknown.

Study-level results: The sample size was small, and this may have reduced accuracy. Persistent disease exhibited a predilection for TRBV28, TRBJ1-2 and TRBJ2-5.

The rearrangement links TRBV29-1 to TRBJ1-2, with a tentative D call TRBD1 (6 bases). This receptor was taken from a female donor with Graves disease. Sequencing was performed on peripheral blood mononuclear cells (PBMCs), taken when the disease was refractory, from a patient treated with antithyroid drugs. The CDR3 bases are TGCAGCGTTCCAGGACAGAGAAGTAACTATGGCTACACCTTC. The encoded protein is CSVPGQRSNYGYTF.